This entry describes one TCR beta chain. Germline-derived CDR1 and CDR2 are SGHRS and YFSETQ. The CDR3 is 13 amino acids. Deletions cut 3 bases from V and 5 bases from J, with 11 bases between. The sample is drawn from a study of blood T cell repertoires in COVID-19. Study as a whole: Acute and convalescent COVID-19 samples came from the United States, Italy and Spain. Sample material is recorded as cDNA or gDNA derived from T cells, B-cell-depleted T cells, or PBMCs.

In the original analysis: Reference gene primer amplification gave nucleated cell count estimates. Here immunoSEQ multiplex PCR was the method, and the copy in TCRdb shows in-frame clones only, minus some. Clonal size and the V and J genes are those of that table, whereas D and trimming came from the DNA. The sample records 70,000 to 75,000 clones, 90% being singletons. The chain employs TRBV5-1 and TRBJ1-2, with D possibly matching TRBD1 (5 bases). Material: peripheral blood. The TCR originated in a woman between 18 and 29 years old with acute or convalescent COVID-19. The CDR3 region has the DNA TGCGCCAGCAGCTCAAATCCAGGGTATGGCTACACCTTC. Amino acid sequence: CASSSNPGYGYTF.